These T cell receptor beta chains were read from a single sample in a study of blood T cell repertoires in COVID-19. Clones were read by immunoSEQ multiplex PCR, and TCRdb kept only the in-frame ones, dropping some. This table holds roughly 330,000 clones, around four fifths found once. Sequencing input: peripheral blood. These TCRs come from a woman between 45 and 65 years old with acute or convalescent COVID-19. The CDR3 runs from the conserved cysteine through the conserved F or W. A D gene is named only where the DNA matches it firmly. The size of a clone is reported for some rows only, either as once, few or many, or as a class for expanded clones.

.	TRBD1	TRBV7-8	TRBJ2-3	TGTGCCAGCAGCTTAGTATCGAGACAGGGATTGGGGCTGGCAGATACGCAGTATTTT	CASSLVSRQGLGLADTQYF
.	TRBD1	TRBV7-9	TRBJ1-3	TGTGCCAGCAGCTCTCCGGGACAGTCGCTTCGTCGGACCATATATTTT	CASSSPGQSLRRTIYF
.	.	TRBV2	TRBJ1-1	TGTGCCAGCAGTGTAGAGCGGCCTATGAACACTGAAGCTTTCTTT	CASSVERPMNTEAFF
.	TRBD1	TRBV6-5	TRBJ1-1	TGTGCCAGCCTACAGGGGGCAGGTGAAGCTTTCTTT	CASLQGAGEAFF
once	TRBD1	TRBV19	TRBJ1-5	TGTGCCAGTAGTATGACCGGGACAGGGGGTCAGCCCCAGCATTTT	CASSMTGTGGQPQHF
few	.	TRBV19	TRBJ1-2	TGTGCCAGTAAAAGGGGGATGGACTATGGCTACACCTTC	CASKRGMDYGYTF
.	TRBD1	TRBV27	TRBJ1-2	TGTGCCAGCACCGACAGGGAAGGGGCAGGCTACACCTTC	CASTDREGAGYTF
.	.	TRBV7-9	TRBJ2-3	TGTGCCAGCAGCTTAGTACAGGGTCATGGCACAGATACGCAGTATTTT	CASSLVQGHGTDTQYF
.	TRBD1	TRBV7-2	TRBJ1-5	TGTGCCAGCAGCTTAGCCTCGACAGGGGTTTATCAGCCCCAGCATTTT	CASSLASTGVYQPQHF
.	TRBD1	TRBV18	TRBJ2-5	TGTGCCAGCTCCGCACGGACAGGTCAAGAGACCCAGTACTTC	CASSARTGQETQYF
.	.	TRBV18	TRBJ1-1	TGTGCCAGCTCCCGGGGGGGATCAGGCACTGAAGCTTTCTTT	CASSRGGSGTEAFF
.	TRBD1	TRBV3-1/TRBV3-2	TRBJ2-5	TGTGCCAGCAGCTCGGGACAGTTTCGGGAGACCCAGTACTTC	CASSSGQFRETQYF
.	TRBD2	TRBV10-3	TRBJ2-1	TGTGCCATCAGTGCTAAGCGGGGGGGCTCCTACAATGAGCAGTTCTTC	CAISAKRGGSYNEQFF
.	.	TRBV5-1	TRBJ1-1	TGCGCCAGCAGCTTTGTCCGTCCGGGAGGCAACACTGAAGCTTTCTTT	CASSFVRPGGNTEAFF
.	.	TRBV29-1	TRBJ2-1	TGCAGCGTGGCGAGGGTATTAGTGGAGGACTACAATGAGCAGTTCTTC	CSVARVLVEDYNEQFF
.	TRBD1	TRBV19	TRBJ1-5	TGTGCCAGTAGTATCTTGGGACAGGGAGGTCAGCCCCAGCATTTT	CASSILGQGGQPQHF
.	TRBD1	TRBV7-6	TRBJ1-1	TGTGCCAGCAGCGGTCAGACAGGGGGCTTCACTGAAGCTTTCTTT	CASSGQTGGFTEAFF
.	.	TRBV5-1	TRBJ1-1	TGCGCCAGCAGCTTGGGATCAGGGAACACTGAAGCTTTCTTT	CASSLGSGNTEAFF
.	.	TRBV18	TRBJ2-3	TGTGCCAGCTCACCGCCAGGTGTATATAGCACAGATACGCAGTATTTT	CASSPPGVYSTDTQYF
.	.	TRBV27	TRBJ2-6	TGTGCCAGCAGTCCCAGGGAGGCTGGGGCCAACGTCCTGACTTTC	CASSPREAGANVLTF
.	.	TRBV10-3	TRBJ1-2	TGTGCCATCAGTGGTACAGAGGATGCGGGGGGCTACACCTTC	CAISGTEDAGGYTF
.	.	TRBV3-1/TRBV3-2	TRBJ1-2	TGTGCCAGCAGCCACCCCGAACCGGGACAACCAGATGGCTACACCTTC	CASSHPEPGQPDGYTF
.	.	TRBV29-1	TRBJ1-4	TGCAGCGTCGCCCGCATGACTCAAAGCGGCGAAAAACTGTTTTTT	CSVARMTQSGEKLFF
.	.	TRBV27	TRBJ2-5	TGTGCCAGCAGGCCAGACAGAGGAGAGACCCAGTACTTC	CASRPDRGETQYF
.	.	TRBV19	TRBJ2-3	TGTGCCAGTAGTGAAGCGACTAGCACAGATACGCAGTATTTT	CASSEATSTDTQYF
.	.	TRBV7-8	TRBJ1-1	TGTGCCAGCAGCCCAGACGCTGGCGGAGCTTTCTTT	CASSPDAGGAFF
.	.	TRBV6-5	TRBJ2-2	TGTGCCAGCAGTCAACAGGCGATCAACACCGGGGAGCTGTTTTTT	CASSQQAINTGELFF
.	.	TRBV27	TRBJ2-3	TGTGCCAGCAGTGGCCTAGATCGAAGCACAGATACGCAGTATTTT	CASSGLDRSTDTQYF
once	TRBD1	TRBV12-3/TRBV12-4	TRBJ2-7	TGTGCCAGCAGCCGGGACAGGGCGTACGAGCAGTACTTC	CASSRDRAYEQYF
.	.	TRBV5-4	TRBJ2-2	TGTGCCAGCATACGGGGAGAGGGTAGTACCGGGGAGCTGTTTTTT	CASIRGEGSTGELFF
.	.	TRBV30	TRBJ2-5	TGTGCCTTAACCCGGCGGGGAGAGACCCAGTACTTC	CALTRRGETQYF
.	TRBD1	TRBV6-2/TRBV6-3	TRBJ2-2	TGTGCCAGCAGTTACGAGGGGGCCGGCACCGGGGAGCTGTTTTTT	CASSYEGAGTGELFF
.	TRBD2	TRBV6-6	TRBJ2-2	TGTGCCAGCAGCCTAGCGGTGAACACCGGGGAGCTGTTTTTT	CASSLAVNTGELFF
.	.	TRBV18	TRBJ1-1	TGTGCCAGCTCACCATTGCAGTACACTGAAGCTTTCTTT	CASSPLQYTEAFF
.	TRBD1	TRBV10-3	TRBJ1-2	TGTGCCATCAGTGAGGGACAGGGCTTATACTATGGCTACACCTTC	CAISEGQGLYYGYTF
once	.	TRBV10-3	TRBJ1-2	TGTGCCATCAGTGAGGGGGCGTCTGATGGCTACACCTTC	CAISEGASDGYTF
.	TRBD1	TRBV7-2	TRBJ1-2	TGTGCCAGCAGCTCGGGACAGGGAAGGCGCTACACCTTC	CASSSGQGRRYTF
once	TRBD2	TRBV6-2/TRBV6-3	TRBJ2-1	TGTGCCAGCAGTTATCGGAGCGGGAGGGTTCTTTTGAATGAGCAGTTCTTC	CASSYRSGRVLLNEQFF
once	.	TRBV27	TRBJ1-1	TGTGCCAGCACCGAAGGGAGGGGGACTGAAGCTTTCTTT	CASTEGRGTEAFF